Each of the 28 T cell receptor beta chains below was sequenced from the same sample in a study of esophageal squamous cell carcinoma under preoperative chemotherapy. Noted time point: after preoperative PTX-NDP chemotherapy. TCRdb independently ran MiXCR on the PCR reads; one entry per CDR3 protein. The data show under 13,000 distinct CDR3 sequences, with roughly 59% seen just once and over 25% held by the top ten. Sampling was conducted from a patient given preoperative chemotherapy. The receptors were gathered from a human donor with esophageal squamous cell carcinoma. The donor label of this sample is uncertain.

This chain connects TRBV6-1 to TRBJ2-2; no definite D call. From germline, CDR1 is MNHNS and CDR2 SASEGT. The CDR3 covers 14 residues. V was trimmed by 3 bases and J by 5 bases, leaving 10 bases between them. Written as DNA, the CDR3 is TGTGCCAGCAGTGACGGCGAGGTAACCGGGGAGCTGTTTTTT. It codes for CASSDGEVTGELFF.

The V call is TRBV6-5, the J call TRBJ1-4; D is unresolved. The CDR3 is made up of 17 amino acids. Germline CDR1 is MNHEY and CDR2 is SVGAGI. Trimming stripped 0 bases from V and 6 bases from J, with 17 bases between. CDR3 in amino acids: CASSYSTDLWFDEKLFF. The CDR3 region has the DNA TGTGCCAGCAGTTACTCGACCGACCTGTGGTTCGATGAAAAACTGTTTTTT.

This clonotype has a handful of counts. An end of the junction does not agree with germline; a read error may underlie this. This chain connects TRBV6-1 to TRBJ2-3, with D possibly being TRBD1 or TRBD2 (5 bases each). The V gene's germline CDR1 is MNHNS and CDR2 SASEGT. The CDR3 is made up of 16 amino acids. The CDR3 loop reads CASREFGGSDPDTQYF. CDR3 DNA sequence: TGTGCCAGCAGGGAGTTTGGGGGAAGCGACCCAGATACGCAGTATTTC.

V and J are TRBV6-1 and TRBJ2-1; tentatively, D is TRBD2 (5 bases). The last part of the DNA fits TRBJ2-5 better; the J call may be wrong. In germline, CDR1 is MNHNS, CDR2 SASEGT. CDR3 length: 14 amino acids. The DNA for the CDR3 is TGTGCCAGCAGTGAAGCGCGGGTCAAAGACGCCCAGTACTTC. It specifies CASSEARVKDAQYF.

In its sample, this clonotype ranks as medium-sized. The rearrangement joins TRBV6-5 to TRBJ1-5; D is possibly TRBD1 (6 bases). Trimming took off 1 base at V and 1 base at J, with 8 bases between the two ends. The CDR3 runs to 15 residues. Germline CDR1 and CDR2: MNHEY and SVGAGI. CDR3 loop: CASSYLGGSNQPQHF. In DNA, the CDR3 is TGTGCCAGCAGTTACTTGGGGGGCAGCAATCAGCCCCAGCATTTT.

Notes on this clonotype: The junction differs from germline at one of its ends, possibly a read error. The V gene is TRBV6-1, the J gene TRBJ2-4, with D possibly being TRBD2 (6 bases). Germline CDR1 MNHNS, CDR2 SASEGT. This CDR3 region has 16 residues. CDR3 residues: CASSELGGSYTDIQYF. The DNA for the CDR3 is TGTGCCAGCAGTGAATTGGGGGGAAGCTACACAGACATTCAGTATTTC.

The chain employs TRBV6-4 and TRBJ2-1; 10 bases line up with TRBD2. Losses at the gene ends were 4 bases for V and 0 bases for J; bases not matched to a gene: 0. The CDR3 loop spans 15 amino acids. Germline-derived CDR1 and CDR2 are MRHNA and SNTAGT. The CDR3 region is CASSASGSSYNEQFF. The DNA of the CDR3 is TGTGCCAGCAGTGCTAGCGGGAGCTCCTACAATGAGCAGTTCTTC.

By share, this clonotype ranks as medium-sized. This chain uses TRBV6-1 with TRBJ2-1; D is perhaps TRBD2 (6 bases). The end of the DNA is better explained by TRBJ2-5, so the J call may be wrong. Looked up from germline, CDR1 is MNHNS and CDR2 is SASEGT. The CDR3 runs to 16 residues. The CDR3: CASSPRLGGSGETQYF. Written as DNA, the CDR3 is TGTGCCAGCAGTCCGAGACTAGGAGGGTCCGGGGAGACCCAGTACTTC.

This chain uses TRBV12-3 or TRBV12-4 with TRBJ2-2, with D possibly matching TRBD2 (6 bases). CDR3 length: 15 amino acids. Trimming pared 2 bases from V and 4 bases from J, leaving 11 bases between. CDR3 loop: CASSLRASVTGELFF. The DNA for the CDR3 is TGTGCCAGCAGTTTAAGGGCTAGCGTCACCGGGGAGCTGTTTTTT.

This clonotype was seen just once. The rearrangement links TRBV20-1 to TRBJ2-5; D is perhaps TRBD2 (5 bases). The DNA matches TRBJ2-3 better at its end, which makes the J call doubtful. Germline assignment: CDR1 DFQATT and CDR2 SNEGSKA (reference sequence). The CDR3 length is 13 residues. The CDR3 DNA is TGCAGTGCTAGGGGAGACTCGCGCTCCACGCAGTATTTT. Translation gives CSARGDSRSTQYF.

Many counts were recorded for this clonotype. The chain links TRBV6-6 to TRBJ2-5, with 7 nucleotides matching TRBD1. The CDR3 is made up of 13 amino acids. V dropped 4 bases and J dropped 11; count of bases not matched to a gene: 10. The germline CDR1 and CDR2 sequences are MNHNY and SVGAGI (reference sequence). CDR3 DNA sequence: TGTGCCAGCAGTTCTGGGACAGAAAATGAGCAGTACTTC. It codes for CASSSGTENEQYF.

Worth noting for this clonotype: A read error is possible here, since a much larger clone lies one base away. This chain's CDR3 is CASTSSWGQETQFF. CDR3 nucleotide sequence: TGTGCCAGCACTTCCTCTTGGGGTCAAGAGACCCAGTTCTTC. The rearrangement uses TRBV6-5 and TRBJ2-1; D gene ambiguous. V was trimmed by 7 bases and J by 13 bases, leaving 23 bases between them. Germline V lookup: CDR1 MNHEY, CDR2 SVGAGI. The CDR3 is 14 residues long.

This clonotype was counted only a few times. This chain uses TRBV7-2 with TRBJ2-5, with 8 bases fitting TRBD2. The J segment lost 4 bases and the V segment lost 5 bases, leaving 12 bases of the junction unmatched. The CDR3 contains 16 residues. The germline CDR1 and CDR2 sequences are SGHTA and FQGNSA. CDR3 sequence (DNA): TGTGCCAGCAGCATGCGCTCGAGCGGGAGTCTAGAGACCCAGTACTTC. Protein product: CASSMRSSGSLETQYF.

The table lists this clonotype with many counts. The chain links TRBV6-1 to TRBJ2-1, with unresolved D. The CDR3 is 14 amino acids. The germline V gene encodes CDR1 MNHNS and CDR2 SASEGT. V was cut by 1 base and J by 8 bases, with 12 bases left in between. The CDR3 spells CASSEVFRGDEQFF. The CDR3 DNA is TGTGCCAGCAGTGAAGTGTTCCGTGGCGATGAGCAGTTCTTC.

The V gene is TRBV6-1, the J gene TRBJ2-1; 12 bases are a match to TRBD2. The length of the CDR3 is 15 residues. The germline gives CDR1 MNHNS, CDR2 SASEGT. The ends lost 4 bases at V and 2 bases at J; junction bases unmatched: 0. The CDR3 is CASSGLAGAYNEQFF. The DNA of the CDR3 is TGTGCCAGCAGTGGACTAGCGGGAGCCTACAATGAGCAGTTCTTC.

This chain joins TRBV4-1 and TRBJ2-3; D call uncertain. The CDR3 consists of 14 residues. Germline V CDR1 and CDR2: MGHRA, YSYEKL. The ends were cut back, 0 bases at V and 3 bases at J, with 7 bases in the middle. This CDR3 reads CASSQEWETDTQYF. The CDR3 nucleotides read TGCGCCAGCAGCCAAGAGTGGGAAACAGATACGCAGTATTTT.

This clonotype was seen many times. This chain connects TRBV10-1 to TRBJ2-7; D is uncertain. This CDR3 is built from 14 residues. V lost 0 bases to trimming and J lost 1 base, with 7 bases between them. The germline gives CDR1 WNHNN, CDR2 SYGVQD (reference sequence). CDR3 nucleotides: TGCGCCAGCAGTGAGTCGGGCAGTTCCTACGAGCAGTACTTC. Protein: CASSESGSSYEQYF.

This clonotype was counted a single time. Sequence at one end of the junction differs from germline and may be a read error. The chain is built from TRBV6-1 and TRBJ2-3, with D hard to call. Germline assignment: CDR1 MNHNS and CDR2 SASEGT. This CDR3 has 16 residues. The CDR3 protein is CASSEFWGSYKNTQYF. DNA of the CDR3: TGTGCCAGCAGTGAATTTTGGGGAAGCTACAAAAATACGCAGTATTTC.

The J gene is TRBJ2-3, the V gene TRBV7-2; no clear D gene. Between the trimmed V and J ends, which lost 7 bases and 0 bases, there was a span of 2 bases. The CDR3 extends over 11 amino acids. Germline CDR1 is SGHTA and CDR2 is FQGNSA. CDR3 in amino acids: CASTSTDTQYF. CDR3 sequence (DNA): TGTGCCAGCACTAGCACAGATACGCAGTATTTT.

Of note for this clonotype: Because the CDR3 is missing its conserved closing phenylalanine or tryptophan, this is likely a read error. The chain couples TRBV7-2 to TRBJ2-1; D assignment may be TRBD1 or TRBD2 (7 bases each). The J call is in doubt because the DNA end fits TRBJ2-7 better. The CDR3 runs 16 residues. Germline V gene sequence: CDR1 SGHTA, CDR2 FQGNSA. CDR3 loop: CASSLGAPGGGYEQYY. The CDR3 nucleotides read TGTGCCAGCAGCTTAGGGGCCCCAGGGGGGGGCTACGAGCAGTACTAC.

For the CDR3, the DNA is TGTGCCAGCAGTATACGGGGGACCCAGTACTTC. Its protein is CASSIRGTQYF. V usage is TRBV6-5 and J usage is TRBJ2-1, with D perhaps matching TRBD2 (5 bases). The last part of the DNA fits TRBJ2-5 better; the J call may be wrong. CDR3 length: 11 residues. Germline V lookup: CDR1 MNHEY, CDR2 SVGAGI.

The chain employs TRBV20-1 and TRBJ2-3; D gene ambiguous. Trimming left V 0 bases short and J 11 bases short, with 18 bases between. CDR3 length: 14 amino acids. Germline assignment: CDR1 DFQATT and CDR2 SNEGSKA (reference sequence). The CDR3 here is CSARDGAAYDEQYF. The CDR3, as DNA: TGCAGTGCTAGAGATGGTGCAGCCTACGATGAGCAGTATTTT.

In regard to this clonotype: The junction does not match germline at one end; this may be a read error. The chain joins TRBV6-1 to TRBJ2-5; D is tentatively TRBD1 or TRBD2 (5 bases each). There are 16 residues in the CDR3. Germline lookup yields CDR1 MNHNS and CDR2 SASEGT. CDR3 nucleotide sequence: TGTGCCAGCAGTGGATTTGGGGGACGCTACACAGAGACGCAGTACTTC. This gives the protein CASSGFGGRYTETQYF.

This rearrangement joins TRBV6-1 to TRBJ2-1; D is perhaps TRBD1 or TRBD2 (6 bases each). The CDR3 totals 14 residues. V shed 2 bases and J shed 8 bases, with 13 bases lying between them. Germline CDR1 and CDR2: MNHNS and SASEGT. The CDR3 nucleotides are TGTGCCAGCAGTGAAATGGGGGGCGCAGATGAGCAGTTCTTC. It codes for CASSEMGGADEQFF.

The DNA of the CDR3 is TGTGCCAGCAGCGGGACAACGAACACCGGGGAGCTGTTTTTT. It encodes CASSGTTNTGELFF. The chain links TRBV12-3 or TRBV12-4 to TRBJ2-2; weak D call: TRBD1 (6 bases). The CDR3 runs to 14 residues. The germline V and J ends were trimmed by 6 bases and 0 bases, with 8 bases remaining between them.

This clonotype was seen a few times. The rearrangement links TRBV6-5 to TRBJ1-1, with D uncertain. The germline V gene has CDR1 MNHEY and CDR2 SVGAGI. The CDR3 is 13 residues long. V was cut by 3 bases and J by 4 bases, with 9 bases left in between. CDR3 amino acids: CASSYVAATEAFF. The CDR3 DNA is TGTGCCAGCAGTTATGTAGCAGCCACTGAAGCTTTCTTT.

Regarding this clonotype: One end of the junction varies from germline; a read error may be responsible. V and J are TRBV6-1 and TRBJ2-1, with D possibly being TRBD1 (6 bases). The CDR3 consists of 15 residues. Germline values: CDR1 MNHNS, CDR2 SASEGT. The CDR3: CASSERQAYNRELFF. In DNA, the CDR3 is TGTGCCAGCAGTGAAAGGCAGGCGTACAACAGGGAGCTGTTCTTC.

The V and J genes are TRBV7-2 and TRBJ2-1; either TRBD1 or TRBD2 may supply D (5 bases each). With 0 bases removed from V and 3 bases from J, the gap between germline ends came to 12 bases. The CDR3 totals 16 residues. CDR1 and CDR2 from the germline V gene are SGHTA and FQGNSA. The chain's CDR3 is CASSLAGVSYYNEQFF. The CDR3 bases are TGTGCCAGCAGCTTAGCGGGGGTTAGCTACTACAATGAGCAGTTCTTC.